One and the same sample provided the 30 T cell receptor beta chains below, sequenced in a study of tumor-infiltrating lymphocytes in primary liver carcinoma. RNA was extracted from whole blood without cell sorting, alongside germline DNA. TCR beta cDNA was prepared out of around 460 ng total RNA by means of a constant-region primer. Sequencing libraries for TCR beta derived from three nested multiplex PCR rounds that used slightly modified ARM-PCR. For about 11 cycles apiece, the opening two PCR rounds ran with TRBV1-TRBV30 forward primers and a C-beta reverse primer. TCRdb processed the multiplex PCR reads anew with MiXCR; each CDR3 protein has one entry. Counted here are 310,000 or so distinct CDR3 sequences, around three fifths occurring once; the ten biggest clones make up approximately 17%. Input material: peripheral blood. The receptors originated from a woman in her twenties or thirties with primary liver carcinoma and hepatitis B virus infection.

A few counts support this clonotype. This chain links TRBV4-1 with TRBJ1-1, with no clear D. Trimming cost V 2 bases and J 1 base, with 11 bases left between them. The CDR3 spans 15 residues. Germline CDR1 reads MGHRA; CDR2 reads YSYEKL. CDR3 DNA sequence: TGCGCCAGCAGCCAAACTGGGTTTCCGAACACTGAAGCTTTCTTT. Amino acids: CASSQTGFPNTEAFF.

Many counts were recorded for this clonotype. CDR3 amino acids: CASSLEAGPMEQFF. CDR3 sequence (DNA): TGTGCCAGCAGCTTAGAGGCAGGCCCCATGGAGCAGTTCTTC. This chain uses TRBV11-2 with TRBJ2-1; no reliable D call. V lost 0 bases and J 10 bases, leaving 13 bases between the germline ends. The CDR3 loop spans 14 amino acids. Per the germline V gene, CDR1 is SGHAT and CDR2 is FQNNGV.

Turning to this clonotype: A junction boundary mismatches the germline segment, possibly from a read error. This sequence joins TRBV6-2 or TRBV6-3 and TRBJ2-1; D remains ambiguous. Germline CDR1 MNHEY, CDR2 SVGEGT. This CDR3 region has 13 residues. CDR3 sequence: CVSSIQRPGEQFF. CDR3 in DNA: TGTGTCAGCAGTATCCAGCGACCAGGTGAGCAGTTCTTC.

This clonotype appeared a few times. The chain is built from TRBV7-9 and TRBJ2-1; 13 nucleotides line up with TRBD2. This CDR3 is built from 15 residues. Germline trimming cut 4 bases from V and 4 bases from J; bases unmatched to any gene: 1. Germline V lookup: CDR1 SEHNR, CDR2 FQNEAQ (reference sequence). The DNA for the CDR3 is TGTGCCAGCAGCTCGGGACTAGCGGGGTACAATGAGCAGTTCTTC. Its protein is CASSSGLAGYNEQFF.

This sequence joins TRBV6-5 and TRBJ1-1; TRBD1 agrees at 9 bases. Germline V gene data show CDR1 as MNHEY and CDR2 as SVGAGI. The V gene end was trimmed by 4 bases and the J gene end by 1 base; junction bases not matched to a gene: 10. The CDR3 consists of 17 residues. CDR3 nucleotide sequence: TGTGCCAGCAGTTTCACCGGGACAGGGAGAAGGAACACTGAAGCTTTCTTT. It specifies CASSFTGTGRRNTEAFF.

With regard to this clonotype: In this CDR3 the conserved last residue, phenylalanine or tryptophan, is missing, so a read error is likely. The J gene is TRBJ2-1, the V gene TRBV13, with 7 bases lining up with TRBD2. The V gene's germline CDR1 is PRHDT and CDR2 FYEKMQ (reference sequence). The CDR3 loop spans 15 amino acids. The ends lost 5 bases at V and 4 bases at J; junction bases unmatched: 8. CDR3 sequence reads: CASSPGGFGYNEQFL. The DNA of the CDR3 is TGTGCCAGCAGCCCGGGGGGATTTGGGTACAATGAGCAGTTCCTC.

This clonotype occurred once. A clone one base away is much larger, so this may be a read error. The CDR3 region has the DNA TGCAGCGTTGCTGGGATACCGGTGACTGGAACTAGCACAGATACGCAGTATTTT. Translated, it gives CSVAGIPVTGTSTDTQYF. V is TRBV29-1 and J is TRBJ2-3, with D unresolved. V lost 4 bases and J lost 0, with 23 bases in between. In germline, CDR1 is SQVTM, CDR2 ANQGSEA. This CDR3 has 18 amino acids.

This clonotype was observed a few times. This rearrangement joins TRBV7-8 to TRBJ1-5; 9 bases align to TRBD1. Trimming at V came to 5 bases and at J to 1 base, leaving 6 bases not matched to a gene. The CDR3 is made up of 16 amino acids. Per germline, CDR1 SGHVS and CDR2 FQNEAQ. For the CDR3, the DNA is TGTGCCAGCAGCGCCTACAGGGGGCCGAGCAATCAGCCCCAGCATTTT. Protein sequence: CASSAYRGPSNQPQHF. The full variable domain, rest sourced from reference TRBV7-8 and TRBJ1-5, is GAGVSQSPRYKVAKRGQDVALRCDPISGHVSLFWYQQALGQGPEFLTYFQNEAQLDKSGLPSDRFFAERPEGSVSTLKIQRTQQEDSAVYLCASSAYRGPSNQPQHFGDGTRLSIL.

With regard to this clonotype: A much larger clone sits a single nucleotide away, making a read error possible. The chain carries TRBV4-2 and TRBJ2-5, with 9 positions matching TRBD2. The CDR3 loop spans 18 amino acids. CDR1 LGHNA and CDR2 YNFKEQ come from the germline V gene. The CDR3 DNA is TGTGCCAACAGCCAAGATAAGAACTTCGGGACTAGCCGGGAGACCCAGTACTTC. Its translation is CANSQDKNFGTSRETQYF.

J is TRBJ2-7 and V is TRBV6-1; 9 positions match TRBD2. The V and J ends lost 6 bases and 6 bases, in that order; junction bases with no gene match: 9. Germline CDR1 is MNHNS and CDR2 is SASEGT. This CDR3 is built from 14 residues. In DNA form, the CDR3 reads TGTGCCAGCAGCCTAGCGGGGATAAGCGGCGAGCAGTACTTC. Residues: CASSLAGISGEQYF.

In regard to this clonotype: Possible read error: a much larger clone is one base away. V is TRBV29-1 and J is TRBJ2-1, with 12 bases aligning to TRBD2. This CDR3 has 13 residues. V was clipped by 6 bases and J by 6 bases; unmatched bases: 3. Germline values: CDR1 SQVTM, CDR2 ANQGSEA. The CDR3 protein is CSVGLAGPNEQFF. Written as DNA, the CDR3 is TGCAGCGTCGGACTAGCGGGACCCAATGAGCAGTTCTTC.

On this clonotype itself: A much larger clone is a single base away; this may be a read error. The chain carries TRBV29-1 and TRBJ2-3; weak D call: TRBD1 (6 bases). This CDR3 is built from 11 residues. The germline CDR1 and CDR2 sequences are SQVTM and ANQGSEA. CDR3 coding DNA: TGCAGCGTGGGGGACACAGATACGCGGTATTTT. Amino acid sequence: CSVGDTDTRYF.

The CDR3 DNA sequence: TGTGCCAGTAACGGGAAAGACAAATACAATGAGCAGTTCTTC. Translation gives CASNGKDKYNEQFF. The chain uses TRBV11-2 and TRBJ2-1, with a weak D call TRBD2 (5 bases). The germline gives CDR1 SGHAT, CDR2 FQNNGV. The CDR3 sequence is 14 residues long. Deletions cut 9 bases from V and 4 bases from J, with 16 bases between.

Notes on this clonotype: One end of the junction is discordant with germline, which a read error may explain. The rearrangement joins TRBV7-9 to TRBJ2-2, with D perhaps being TRBD1 or TRBD2 (5 bases each). The germline CDR1 and CDR2 sequences are SEHNR and FQNEAQ (reference sequence). The CDR3 consists of 16 residues. The CDR3 here is CASSMFGTQSTGELFF. In DNA, the CDR3 is TGTGCCAGCAGCATGTTTGGGACCCAATCCACCGGGGAGCTATTTTTT.

Comment on this clonotype: A much bigger clone sits one base away, suggesting this may be a read error. The chain joins TRBV6-1 to TRBJ2-1; possible D gene TRBD2, 6 bases. CDR1 is MNHNS, CDR2 SASEGT, per germline. This CDR3 has 13 residues. V was clipped by 6 bases and J by 7 bases, with 13 bases between them. CDR3 amino acids: CASSAGLQNEQFF. In DNA form, the CDR3 reads TGTGCCAGCAGCGCGGGACTTCAGAATGAGCAGTTCTTC.

On this clonotype: A read error is likely, as this CDR3 ends without the conserved phenylalanine or tryptophan. The J gene is TRBJ1-2, the V gene TRBV29-1; D gene uncertain. The CDR3 is 13 amino acids. Germline V CDR1 and CDR2: SQVTM, ANQGSEA. With 2 bases removed from V and 2 bases from J, the gap between germline ends came to 9 bases. CDR3 amino acids: CSVEPRWNYGYTS. CDR3 in DNA: TGCAGCGTTGAACCCAGGTGGAACTATGGCTACACCTCC.

With respect to this clonotype: One junction end disagrees with the germline gene, perhaps due to a read error. The chain carries TRBV29-1 and TRBJ2-2; possibly TRBD2 for D (6 bases). Germline CDR1 SQVTM, CDR2 ANQGSEA. This CDR3 contains 17 residues. CDR3 region: CSVEASRRAGLAGELFF. DNA of the CDR3: TGCAGCGTTGAAGCTAGCAGGAGGGCCGGTTTGGCCGGAGAGCTGTTTTTT.

The rearrangement uses TRBV13 and TRBJ2-7; 7 bases are a match to TRBD2. The CDR3 runs to 15 residues. Losses at the gene ends were 3 bases for V and 3 bases for J; bases not matched to a gene: 8. The V gene's germline CDR1 is PRHDT and CDR2 FYEKMQ (reference sequence). DNA for the CDR3: TGTGCCAGCAGCTTTCGGGGGGAGGGATTCTACGAGCAGTACTTC. Translating it yields CASSFRGEGFYEQYF.

With respect to this clonotype: The junction and the germline gene differ at one end; a read error may be behind it. This sequence joins TRBV11-3 and TRBJ2-1; no firm D call. The CDR3 extends over 15 amino acids. Per germline, CDR1 SGHNT and CDR2 YENEEA. CDR3 in amino acids: CANSLGLVTYNEQFF. In DNA form, the CDR3 reads TGTGCCAACAGCTTGGGATTAGTCACCTACAATGAGCAGTTCTTC.

This chain uses TRBV6-5 with TRBJ1-6, with D perhaps TRBD1 (5 bases). With 11 bases removed from V and 10 bases from J, the gap between germline ends came to 21 bases. This CDR3 has 14 residues. CDR1 is MNHEY, CDR2 SVGAGI, per germline. CDR3: CAGGLAGSPSPLHF. The CDR3 DNA reads as TGTGCCGGCGGTTTAGCAGGGTCGCCATCACCCCTCCACTTT.

This clonotype was seen ten or more times. The chain recombines TRBV4-3 with TRBJ2-3; 12 nucleotides line up with TRBD2. Germline CDR1 is LGHNA and CDR2 is YSLEER. The CDR3 contains 15 residues. J gave up 7 bases and V 0 bases, and 2 bases lay outside the gene matches. DNA of the CDR3: TGCGCCAGCAGCCAAGAGACTAGCGGGAGACATACGCAGTATTTT. Translation: CASSQETSGRHTQYF.

Turning to this clonotype: A read error is possible here, since a much larger clone lies one base away. The J gene is TRBJ2-7, the V gene TRBV4-1; D unclear. Germline CDR1 reads MGHRA; CDR2 reads YSYEKL. The CDR3 is made up of 14 amino acids. V was pared by 2 bases and J by 5 bases, with 13 bases between. This chain's CDR3 is CASSQIFQPDEQYF. In nucleotides, the CDR3 is TGCGCCAGCAGCCAAATTTTCCAGCCAGACGAGCAGTACTTC.

The rearrangement joins TRBV11-2 to TRBJ2-1; no definite D call. V lost 7 bases and J 7 bases, leaving 20 bases between the germline ends. The CDR3 sequence is 15 residues long. Germline V gene data show CDR1 as SGHAT and CDR2 as FQNNGV. CDR3: CASNPHGSLVNEQFF. CDR3 DNA: TGTGCCAGCAACCCACACGGCAGCCTAGTAAATGAGCAGTTCTTC. The full variable domain, in which reference TRBV11-2 and TRBJ2-1 provide the parts outside the CDR3, is EAGVAQSPRYKIIEKRQSVAFWCNPISGHATLYWYQQILGQGPKLLIQFQNNGVVDDSQLPKDRFSAERLKGVDSTLKIQPAKLEDSAVYLCASNPHGSLVNEQFFGPGTRLTVL.

This clonotype has more than one count but fewer than ten. Possible read error: a much larger clone is one base away. The chain uses TRBV11-2 and TRBJ2-7; D gene unclear. Germline assignment: CDR1 SGHAT and CDR2 FQNNGV. The CDR3 consists of 15 residues. Trimming took 1 base from V and 5 from J, leaving 15 bases between them. Written as DNA, the CDR3 is TGTGCCAGCAGCTTAGGGCCTCGGCATGGTGACGAGCAGTACTTC. Translated, it gives CASSLGPRHGDEQYF.

This clonotype was seen a few times. This chain joins TRBV7-9 and TRBJ2-5; perhaps D is TRBD1 or TRBD2 (6 bases each). The germline V gene encodes CDR1 SEHNR and CDR2 FQNEAQ (reference sequence). The CDR3 spans 14 residues. The V gene lost 10 bases and the J gene lost 5 bases, with 20 bases spanning the gap. CDR3 sequence reads: CATRMGGLRETQYF. CDR3 nucleotides: TGTGCCACCCGAATGGGGGGCCTACGTGAGACCCAGTACTTC.

This clonotype has only a few counts. The CDR3 does not close with the conserved phenylalanine or tryptophan, likely indicating a read error. This chain uses TRBV29-1 with TRBJ2-7; weak D call: TRBD2 (6 bases). The germline V gene has CDR1 SQVTM and CDR2 ANQGSEA. The CDR3 covers 11 residues. V was clipped by 4 bases and J by 3 bases, with 7 bases between them. CDR3 protein: CSVGGIYEQYL. The DNA of the CDR3 is TGCAGCGTTGGCGGGATCTACGAGCAGTACCTC.

This clonotype has a count of ten or more. This chain connects TRBV29-1 to TRBJ2-5; 8 bases line up with TRBD2. V was pared by 6 bases and J by 1 base, with 4 bases of the junction left unmatched. CDR3 size: 13 residues. Germline V gives CDR1 SQVTM, CDR2 ANQGSEA. The CDR3 loop reads CSVAGELQETQYF. The CDR3 nucleotides are TGCAGCGTAGCGGGAGAGCTCCAAGAGACCCAGTACTTC. The full variable domain, its missing parts supplied by reference TRBV29-1 and TRBJ2-5, is SAVISQKPSRDICQRGTSLTIQCQVDSQVTMMFWYRQQPGQSLTLIATANQGSEATYESGFVIDKFPISRPNLTFSTLTVSNMSPEDSSIYLCSVAGELQETQYFGPGTRLLVL.

The chain uses TRBV30 and TRBJ2-6; 9 positions agree with TRBD1. The CDR3 totals 17 residues. CDR1 and CDR2 from the germline V gene are GTSNPN and SVGIG (reference sequence). V was clipped by 2 bases and J by 0 bases; unmatched bases: 5. This chain's CDR3 is CAWSLGQGPSGANVLTF. DNA for the CDR3: TGTGCCTGGAGTCTGGGACAGGGACCCTCTGGGGCCAACGTCCTGACTTTC.

Only one count was recorded for this clonotype. Written as DNA, the CDR3 is TGTGCCAGCAGCCCACAAGGCAGATGGTTGGAGACCCAGTACTTC. It specifies CASSPQGRWLETQYF. The J gene is TRBJ2-5, the V gene TRBV5-8; the D is unclear. The germline CDR1 and CDR2 sequences are SGHTS and YDEGEE. The CDR3 extends over 15 amino acids. Trimming took off 4 bases at V and 5 bases at J, with 18 bases between the two ends.

The chain couples TRBV5-4 to TRBJ2-2; 10 bases align to TRBD2. Germline V lookup: CDR1 SGHNT, CDR2 YYREEE (reference sequence). This CDR3 spans 16 amino acids. V dropped 1 base and J dropped 4; count of bases not matched to a gene: 4. The CDR3 sequence is CASSLFGLAATGELFF. The CDR3 DNA follows: TGTGCCAGCAGCTTGTTCGGACTAGCGGCCACCGGGGAGCTGTTTTTT.